These 3 T cell receptor beta chains were sequenced from one sample in a study of Ad26.COV2.S vaccination and SARS-CoV-2 variants. Documented treatment: over 15 received Ad26.COV2.S at low or high dose, single or two shots; 5 received placebo; per-sample allocation not given. Samples were taken on day 63 after the first vaccine or placebo injection. Sequencing used immunoSEQ multiplex PCR; TCRdb keeps in-frame clones, though not all of them. The repertoire holds 400,000 to 500,000 clones, with around 87% as singletons. Sequencing used peripheral blood, obtained in a trial of Ad26.COV2.S vaccine versus placebo. Receptors were obtained from a person between 18 and 60 years old who received the Ad26.COV2.S COVID-19 vaccine or a placebo.

The chain is built from TRBV20-1 and TRBJ1-5, with D possibly TRBD1 on 6 matching bases. Germline V gene sequence: CDR1 DFQATT, CDR2 SNEGSKA (reference sequence). The CDR3 sequence is 13 residues long. Between the trimmed V and J ends, which lost 3 bases and 5 bases, there was a span of 11 bases. CDR3 sequence: CSASGDNHQPQHF. The CDR3 coding sequence is TGCAGTGCTAGTGGGGACAACCATCAGCCCCAGCATTTT.

This chain links TRBV5-1 with TRBJ2-7; D gene unclear. Germline V gene sequence: CDR1 SGHRS, CDR2 YFSETQ. This CDR3 comprises 15 residues. Trimming removed 0 bases from V and 2 bases from J, with 12 bases in between. DNA of the CDR3: TGCGCCAGCAGCTTGGACGCCGCGGACCCCTACGAGCAGTACTTC. It is translated as CASSLDAADPYEQYF. Full variable domain (remainder filled in from reference TRBV5-1 and TRBJ2-7): KAGVTQTPRYLIKTRGQQVTLSCSPISGHRSVSWYQQTPGQGLQFLFEYFSETQRNKGNFPGRFSGRQFSNSRSEMNVSTLELGDSALYLCASSLDAADPYEQYFGPGTRLTVT.

This clone was recorded once. The chain recombines TRBV9 with TRBJ2-7, with D possibly being TRBD1 (6 bases). In germline, CDR1 is SGDLS, CDR2 YYNGEE. Trimming shortened V by 1 base and J by 0 bases, and 8 bases separated the two germline ends. The CDR3 has 14 residues. The CDR3 DNA is TGTGCCAGCAGCGTAACAGGGAGCTCCTACGAGCAGTACTTC. Translation gives CASSVTGSSYEQYF.